The sample holds one count of the clone carrying this T cell receptor beta chain. The assay was immunoSEQ multiplex PCR, and TCRdb's table has in-frame clones only and misses some. The table lists some 200,000 clones, approximately 89% of them singletons. The source of the sample is a study of T cell responses to AZD1222 COVID-19 vaccine. V lost 3 bases and J 1 base, leaving 15 bases between the germline ends. The CDR3 covers 16 residues. The germline V gene has CDR1 LNHDA and CDR2 SQIVND (reference sequence). This sequence joins TRBV19 and TRBJ1-1; TRBD1 might be the D (5 bases). The source was peripheral blood, collected 28 days after the second AZD1222 dose. This clonotype was sampled from an adult who received the AZD1222 COVID-19 vaccine. The CDR3 DNA follows: TGTGCCAGTAGTATGGGTACCCCAGGGAGGAACACTGAAGCTTTCTTT. Translated, it gives CASSMGTPGRNTEAFF. Full variable domain (remainder filled in from reference TRBV19 and TRBJ1-1): DGGITQSPKYLFRKEGQNVTLSCEQNLNHDAMYWYRQDPGQGLRLIYYSQIVNDFQKGDIAEGYSVSREKKESFPLTVTSAQKNPTAFYLCASSMGTPGRNTEAFFGQGTRLTVV.